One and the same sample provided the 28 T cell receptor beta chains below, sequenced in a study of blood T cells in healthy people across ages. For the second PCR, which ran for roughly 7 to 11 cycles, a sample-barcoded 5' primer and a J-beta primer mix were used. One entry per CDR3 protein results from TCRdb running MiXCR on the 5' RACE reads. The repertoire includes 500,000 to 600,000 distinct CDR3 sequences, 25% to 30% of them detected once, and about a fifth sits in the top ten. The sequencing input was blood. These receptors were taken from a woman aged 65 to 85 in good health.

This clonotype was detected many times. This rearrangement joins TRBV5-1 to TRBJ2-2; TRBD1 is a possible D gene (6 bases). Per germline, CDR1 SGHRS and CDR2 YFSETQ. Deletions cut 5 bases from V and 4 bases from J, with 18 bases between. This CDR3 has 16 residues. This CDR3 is CASSPHRDPTTGELFF. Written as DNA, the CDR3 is TGCGCCAGCAGTCCCCACAGGGACCCGACCACCGGGGAGCTGTTTTTT.

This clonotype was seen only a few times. CDR3: CASKPGGRPEAFF. For the CDR3, the DNA is TGTGCCAGCAAGCCAGGGGGGCGCCCTGAAGCTTTCTTT. The chain employs TRBV13 and TRBJ1-1, with 7 bases matching TRBD1. The CDR3 is 13 amino acids. The ends lost 7 bases at V and 6 bases at J; junction bases unmatched: 8. Germline V gene lookup returns CDR1 PRHDT and CDR2 FYEKMQ (reference sequence).

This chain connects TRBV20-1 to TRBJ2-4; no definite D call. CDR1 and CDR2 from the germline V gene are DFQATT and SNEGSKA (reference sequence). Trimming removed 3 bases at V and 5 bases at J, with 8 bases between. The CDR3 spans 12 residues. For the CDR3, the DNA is TGCAGTGCTAGGACCGACCAAAACATTCAGTACTTC. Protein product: CSARTDQNIQYF.

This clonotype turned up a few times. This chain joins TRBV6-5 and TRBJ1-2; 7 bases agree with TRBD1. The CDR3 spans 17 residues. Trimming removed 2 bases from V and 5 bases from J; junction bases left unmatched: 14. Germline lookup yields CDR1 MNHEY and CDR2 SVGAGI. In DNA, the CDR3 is TGTGCCAGCAGTTACCGCATTCGACAGGGAGAAGGATATGGCTACACCTTC. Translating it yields CASSYRIRQGEGYGYTF.

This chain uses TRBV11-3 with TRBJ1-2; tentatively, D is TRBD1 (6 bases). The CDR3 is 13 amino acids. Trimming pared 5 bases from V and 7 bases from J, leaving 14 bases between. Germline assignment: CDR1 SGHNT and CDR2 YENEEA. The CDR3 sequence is CASSEQGPGGYTF. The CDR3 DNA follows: TGTGCCAGCAGCGAACAGGGACCCGGTGGCTACACCTTC.

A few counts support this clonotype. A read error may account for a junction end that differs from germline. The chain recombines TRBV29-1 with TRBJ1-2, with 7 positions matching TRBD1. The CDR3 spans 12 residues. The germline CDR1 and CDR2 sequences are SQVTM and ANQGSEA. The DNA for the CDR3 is TGCAGCGTTGAAGGTGGCCGTCACCGGGACAGCTTC. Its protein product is CSVEGGRHRDSF. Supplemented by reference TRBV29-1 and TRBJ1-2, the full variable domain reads SAVISQKPSRDICQRGTSLTIQCQVDSQVTMMFWYRQQPGQSLTLIATANQGSEATYESGFVIDKFPISRPNLTFSTLTVSNMSPEDSSIYLCSVEGGRHRDSFGSGTRLTVV.

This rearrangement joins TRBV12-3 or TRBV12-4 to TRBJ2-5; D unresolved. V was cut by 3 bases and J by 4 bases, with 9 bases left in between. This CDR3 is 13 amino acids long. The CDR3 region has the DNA TGTGCCAGCAGTTTTATTCAAGGAGAGACCCAGTACTTC. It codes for CASSFIQGETQYF.

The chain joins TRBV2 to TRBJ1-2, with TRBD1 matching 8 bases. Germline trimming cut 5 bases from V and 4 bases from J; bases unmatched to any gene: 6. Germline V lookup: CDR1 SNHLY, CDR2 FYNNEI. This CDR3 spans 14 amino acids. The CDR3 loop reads CASSSRQGSYGYTF. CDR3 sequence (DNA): TGTGCCAGCAGTTCCCGACAGGGGTCCTATGGCTACACCTTC.

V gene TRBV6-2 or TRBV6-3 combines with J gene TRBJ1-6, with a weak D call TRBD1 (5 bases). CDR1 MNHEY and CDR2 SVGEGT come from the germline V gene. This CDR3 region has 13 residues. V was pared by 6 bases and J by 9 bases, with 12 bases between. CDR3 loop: CASSGTSRSPLHF. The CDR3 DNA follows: TGTGCCAGCAGCGGGACCTCTCGTTCACCCCTCCACTTT.

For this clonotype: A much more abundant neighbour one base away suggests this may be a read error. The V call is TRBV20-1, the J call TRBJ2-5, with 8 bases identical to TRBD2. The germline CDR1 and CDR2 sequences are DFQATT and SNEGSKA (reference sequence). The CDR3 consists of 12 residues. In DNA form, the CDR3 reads TGCAGTGCTCGTGGCGGGAGGAGGACCCAGCACTTC. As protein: CSARGGRRTQHF.

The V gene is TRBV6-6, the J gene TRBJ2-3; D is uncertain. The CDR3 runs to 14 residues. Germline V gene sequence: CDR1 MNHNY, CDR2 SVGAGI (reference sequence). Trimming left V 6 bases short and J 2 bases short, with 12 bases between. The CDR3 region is CASRLQGITDTQYF. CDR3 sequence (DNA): TGTGCCAGCAGATTACAAGGGATCACAGATACGCAGTATTTT.

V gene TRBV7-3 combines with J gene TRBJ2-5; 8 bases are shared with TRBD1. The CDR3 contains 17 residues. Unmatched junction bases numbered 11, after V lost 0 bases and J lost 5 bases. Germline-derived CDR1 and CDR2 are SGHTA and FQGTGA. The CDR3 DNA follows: TGTGCCAGCAGCTTAACGCGAGGACAGGGTTTGGGGGAGACCCAGTACTTC. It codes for CASSLTRGQGLGETQYF.

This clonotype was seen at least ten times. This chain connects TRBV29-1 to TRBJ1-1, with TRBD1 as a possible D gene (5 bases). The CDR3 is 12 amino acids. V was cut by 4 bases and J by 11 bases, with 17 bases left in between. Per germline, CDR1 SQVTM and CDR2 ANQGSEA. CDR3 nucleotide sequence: TGCAGCGTTGTAGGGGACCGGTTTGGGGCTTTCTTT. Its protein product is CSVVGDRFGAFF. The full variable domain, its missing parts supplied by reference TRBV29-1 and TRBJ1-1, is SAVISQKPSRDICQRGTSLTIQCQVDSQVTMMFWYRQQPGQSLTLIATANQGSEATYESGFVIDKFPISRPNLTFSTLTVSNMSPEDSSIYLCSVVGDRFGAFFGQGTRLTVV.

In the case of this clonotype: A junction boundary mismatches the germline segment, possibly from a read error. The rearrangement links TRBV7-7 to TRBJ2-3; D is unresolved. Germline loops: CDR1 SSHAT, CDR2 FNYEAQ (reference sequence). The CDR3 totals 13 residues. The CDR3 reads CASSLSFQDTQYF. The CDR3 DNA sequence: TGTGCTAGCAGCTTATCCTTCCAAGATACGCAGTATTTT.

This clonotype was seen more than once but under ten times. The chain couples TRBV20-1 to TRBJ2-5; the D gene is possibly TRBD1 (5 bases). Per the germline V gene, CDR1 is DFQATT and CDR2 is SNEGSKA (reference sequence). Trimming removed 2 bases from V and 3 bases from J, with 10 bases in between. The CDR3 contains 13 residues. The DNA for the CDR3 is TGCAGTGCTAGAAGGGGCGTAAAAGAGACCCAGTACTTC. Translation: CSARRGVKETQYF.

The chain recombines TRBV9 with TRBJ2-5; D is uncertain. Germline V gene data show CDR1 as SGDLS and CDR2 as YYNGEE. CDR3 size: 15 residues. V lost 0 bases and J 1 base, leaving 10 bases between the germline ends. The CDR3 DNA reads TGTGCCAGCAGCGTAGTTGGAGCCTTCCAAGAGACCCAGTACTTC. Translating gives CASSVVGAFQETQYF. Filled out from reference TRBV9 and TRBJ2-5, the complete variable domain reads DSGVTQTPKHLITATGQRVTLRCSPRSGDLSVYWYQQSLDQGLQFLIQYYNGEERAKGNILERFSAQQFPDLHSELNLSSLELGDSALYFCASSVVGAFQETQYFGPGTRLLVL.

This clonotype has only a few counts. This CDR3 is CAISDGGDQYF. In DNA, the CDR3 is TGTGCCATCAGTGATGGAGGTGACCAGTACTTC. The chain combines TRBV10-3 with TRBJ2-7, with D possibly being TRBD2 (5 bases). Trimming took off 3 bases at V and 10 bases at J, with 10 bases between the two ends. The germline V gene encodes CDR1 ENHRY and CDR2 SYGVKD. This CDR3 contains 11 residues.

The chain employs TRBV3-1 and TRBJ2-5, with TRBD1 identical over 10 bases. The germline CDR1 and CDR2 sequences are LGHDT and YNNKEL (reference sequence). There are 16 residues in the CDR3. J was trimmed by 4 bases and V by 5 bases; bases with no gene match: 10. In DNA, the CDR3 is TGTGCCAGCAGCTCACAACGGGACAGGGGAATAGAGACCCAGTACTTC. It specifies CASSSQRDRGIETQYF.

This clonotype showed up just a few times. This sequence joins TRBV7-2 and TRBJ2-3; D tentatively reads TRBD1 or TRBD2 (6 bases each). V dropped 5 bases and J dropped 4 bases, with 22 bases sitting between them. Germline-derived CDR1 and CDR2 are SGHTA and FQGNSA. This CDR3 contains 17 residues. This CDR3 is CASSPSPGANMADTQYF. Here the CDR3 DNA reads TGTGCCAGCAGCCCATCCCCGGGGGCCAACATGGCAGATACGCAGTATTTT.

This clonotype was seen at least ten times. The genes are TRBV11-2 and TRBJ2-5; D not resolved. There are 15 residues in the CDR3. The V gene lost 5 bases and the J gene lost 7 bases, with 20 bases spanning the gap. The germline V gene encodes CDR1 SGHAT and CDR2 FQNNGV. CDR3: CASSEFDHGRRTQYF. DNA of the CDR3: TGTGCCAGCAGCGAATTTGATCATGGTCGAAGGACCCAGTACTTC.

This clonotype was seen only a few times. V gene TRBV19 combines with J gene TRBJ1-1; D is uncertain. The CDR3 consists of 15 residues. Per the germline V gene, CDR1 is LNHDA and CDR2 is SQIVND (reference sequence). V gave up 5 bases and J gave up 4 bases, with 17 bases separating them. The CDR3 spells CASSLTPQTATEAFF. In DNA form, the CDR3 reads TGTGCCAGTAGTTTAACCCCCCAAACAGCCACTGAAGCTTTCTTT.

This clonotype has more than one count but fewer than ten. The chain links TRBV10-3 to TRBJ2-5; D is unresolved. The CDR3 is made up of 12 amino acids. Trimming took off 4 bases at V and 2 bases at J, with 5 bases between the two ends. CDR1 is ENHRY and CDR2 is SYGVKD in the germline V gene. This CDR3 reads CAISGRQETQYF. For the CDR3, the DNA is TGTGCCATCAGTGGAAGGCAAGAGACCCAGTACTTC.

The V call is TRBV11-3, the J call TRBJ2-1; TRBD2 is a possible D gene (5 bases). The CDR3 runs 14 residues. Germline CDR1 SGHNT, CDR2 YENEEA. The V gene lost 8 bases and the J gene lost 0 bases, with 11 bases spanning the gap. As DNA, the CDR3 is TGTGCCAGCCGTGGAGCGGACTCCTACAATGAGCAGTTCTTC. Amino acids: CASRGADSYNEQFF.

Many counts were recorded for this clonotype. The CDR3 DNA follows: TGCGCCAGCAGCCAAGGTAGAAGGGTCACTGAAGCTTTCTTT. This encodes CASSQGRRVTEAFF. The chain is built from TRBV4-3 and TRBJ1-1; D is uncertain. V was pared by 1 base and J by 4 bases, with 10 bases between. The CDR3 loop spans 14 amino acids. Looked up from germline, CDR1 is LGHNA and CDR2 is YSLEER.

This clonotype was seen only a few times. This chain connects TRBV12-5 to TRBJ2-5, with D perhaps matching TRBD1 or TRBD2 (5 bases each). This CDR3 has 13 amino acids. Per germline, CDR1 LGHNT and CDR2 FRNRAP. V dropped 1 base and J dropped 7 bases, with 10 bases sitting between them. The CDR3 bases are TGTGCTAGTGGTTTGGCCCTGAGGGGGACCCAGTACTTC. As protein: CASGLALRGTQYF.

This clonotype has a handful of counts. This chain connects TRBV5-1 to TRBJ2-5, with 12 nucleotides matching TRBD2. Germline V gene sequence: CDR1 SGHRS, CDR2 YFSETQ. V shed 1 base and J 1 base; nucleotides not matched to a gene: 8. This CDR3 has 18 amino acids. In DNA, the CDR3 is TGCGCCAGCAGCTTGCACGGAACTAGCGGGGGGACCCAAGAGACCCAGTACTTC. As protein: CASSLHGTSGGTQETQYF.

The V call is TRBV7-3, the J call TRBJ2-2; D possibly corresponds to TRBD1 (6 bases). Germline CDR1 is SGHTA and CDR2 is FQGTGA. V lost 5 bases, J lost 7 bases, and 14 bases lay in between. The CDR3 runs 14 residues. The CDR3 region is CASSEQGVNGELFF. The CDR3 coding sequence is TGTGCCAGCAGCGAACAGGGAGTGAACGGGGAGCTGTTTTTT.

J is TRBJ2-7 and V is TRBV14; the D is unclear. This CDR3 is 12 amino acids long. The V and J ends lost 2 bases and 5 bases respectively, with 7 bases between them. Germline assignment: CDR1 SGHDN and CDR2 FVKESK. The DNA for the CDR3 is TGTGCCAGCAGCCAACTACAGAACGAGCAGTACTTC. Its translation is CASSQLQNEQYF.